A selection of T cell receptor beta chains follows, all from one sample in a study of blood T cell repertoires in COVID-19. Generated by immunoSEQ multiplex PCR, the TCRdb table keeps only in-frame clones and is missing some. The sample yields about 77,000 clones, about 80% seen once. The specimen was peripheral blood. All receptors derive from a woman aged 70-85 years with acute or convalescent COVID-19. Each CDR3 is given with its conserved first and last residue. A D gene is named only where the DNA matches it firmly. Clone size, where shown, is once, few, many, or a class for clones that have expanded.

D: .
J: TRBJ1-2
V: TRBV9
size: few
DNA: TGTGCCAGCAGCCAACTCTATGGCTACACCTTC
CDR3: CASSQLYGYTF

D: TRBD1
J: TRBJ2-7
V: TRBV5-6
size: few
DNA: TGTGCCAGCACCTACGCGGACAGGGCCTACGAGCAGTACTTC
CDR3: CASTYADRAYEQYF

D: TRBD2
J: TRBJ2-3
V: TRBV4-2
size: .
DNA: TGTGCCAGCAGCCCCGCCCTAGCGGGGGGCGCAGATACGCAGTATTTT
CDR3: CASSPALAGGADTQYF

D: .
J: TRBJ1-2
V: TRBV24-1
size: once
DNA: TGTGCCACCAGTGCCAGGGCGAACTATGGCTACACCTTC
CDR3: CATSARANYGYTF

D: .
J: TRBJ2-7
V: TRBV28
size: .
DNA: TGTGCCAGCAGCGACGCGGGCCGGGAGTACTTC
CDR3: CASSDAGREYF

D: TRBD2
J: TRBJ2-2
V: TRBV5-1
size: .
DNA: TGCGCCAGCCACGCCACTAGCGGGGTTAACACCGGGGAGCTGTTTTTT
CDR3: CASHATSGVNTGELFF

D: .
J: TRBJ2-1
V: TRBV12-5
size: once
DNA: TGTGCTAGTGGTTGGACACAGATTGGACGGAGCTCCTACAATGAGCAGTTCTTC
CDR3: CASGWTQIGRSSYNEQFF

D: TRBD1
J: TRBJ1-3
V: TRBV5-1
size: .
DNA: TGCGCCAGCAGCCGTGACAGGGGGCCTAGATCGGGAAACACCATATATTTT
CDR3: CASSRDRGPRSGNTIYF

D: .
J: TRBJ1-1
V: TRBV7-9
size: .
DNA: TGTGCCAGCAGCTCGGGAACGAACACTGAAGCTTTCTTT
CDR3: CASSSGTNTEAFF

D: TRBD1
J: TRBJ1-4
V: TRBV5-1
size: .
DNA: TGCGCCAGCAGAACGGGACAGGGCAACGAAAAACTGTTTTTT
CDR3: CASRTGQGNEKLFF

D: .
J: TRBJ1-2
V: TRBV27
size: few
DNA: TGTGCCAGCGCGCAGGGGTTTAACTATGGCTACACCTTC
CDR3: CASAQGFNYGYTF

D: .
J: TRBJ2-7
V: TRBV6-5
size: .
DNA: TGTGCCAGCAGTTCCCGGGACTCCACCTACGAGCAGTACTTC
CDR3: CASSSRDSTYEQYF

D: TRBD2
J: TRBJ2-7
V: TRBV3-1/TRBV3-2
size: .
DNA: TGTGCCAGCAGCGGAGGGACTAGCGGGGTTTACGAGCAGTACTTC
CDR3: CASSGGTSGVYEQYF

D: TRBD1
J: TRBJ1-1
V: TRBV7-8
size: few
DNA: TGTGCCAGCAGCTCAAGACCTACAGGGGGGAACACTGAAGCTTTCTTT
CDR3: CASSSRPTGGNTEAFF

D: TRBD1
J: TRBJ1-4
V: TRBV19
size: .
DNA: TGTGCCAGTACCTGGACAGGGGGCCAGCATGAAAAACTGTTTTTT
CDR3: CASTWTGGQHEKLFF

D: .
J: TRBJ1-5
V: TRBV19
size: .
DNA: TGTGCCAGTAGGGAGGGACCGGGCAATCAGCCCCAGCATTTT
CDR3: CASREGPGNQPQHF